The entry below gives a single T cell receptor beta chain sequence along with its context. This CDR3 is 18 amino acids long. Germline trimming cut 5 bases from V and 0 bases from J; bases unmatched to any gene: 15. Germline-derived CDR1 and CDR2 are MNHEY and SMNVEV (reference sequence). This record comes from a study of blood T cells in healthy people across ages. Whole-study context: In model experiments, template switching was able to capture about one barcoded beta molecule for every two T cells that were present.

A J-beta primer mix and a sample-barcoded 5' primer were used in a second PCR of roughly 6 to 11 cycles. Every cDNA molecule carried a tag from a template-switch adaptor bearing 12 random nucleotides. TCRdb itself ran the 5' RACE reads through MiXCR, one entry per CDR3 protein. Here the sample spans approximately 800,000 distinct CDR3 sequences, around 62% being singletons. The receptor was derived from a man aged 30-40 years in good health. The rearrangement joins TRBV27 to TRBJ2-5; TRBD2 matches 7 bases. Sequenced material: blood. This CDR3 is CASSPRPAWRGNQETQYF. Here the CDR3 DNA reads TGTGCCAGCAGTCCCCGGCCGGCGTGGCGGGGGAACCAAGAGACCCAGTACTTC.